This T cell receptor beta chain came from a study of blood T cell repertoires in COVID-19. Participants spanned ages about 18 to 95 years and resided in about 25 US areas. Those designated as exposed participants met a COVID-19 case within 2 weeks before study entry. Original processing methods: From reference gene primer amplification, estimates of nucleated cell counts were derived. Clones were sequenced by immunoSEQ multiplex PCR, and TCRdb holds only the in-frame ones, with some missing. That table is the source of V, J and clone size, and D and trimming were worked out from the DNA. This repertoire shows about 270,000 clones, around 93% found once; its top ten account for approximately 2.9%. Sequences were obtained from PBMCs or T cells enriched from blood (not recorded which). This TCR was sampled from a man in his forties who had been exposed to COVID-19.

The CDR3 loop is CASSPPSIGTGGYTF. The CDR3 region has the DNA TGTGCCAGCTCACCACCTTCGATAGGGACTGGGGGCTACACCTTC. This chain links TRBV18 with TRBJ1-2; weak D call: TRBD1 (5 bases). The CDR3 contains 15 residues. Germline-derived CDR1 and CDR2 are KGHSH and LQKENI. V was cut by 0 bases and J by 8 bases, with 16 bases left in between.